The sample holds one count of the clone carrying this T cell receptor (beta chain). These data are taken from a study of blood T cell repertoires in COVID-19. There are 15 residues in the CDR3. Germline lookup yields CDR1 LNHDA and CDR2 SQIVND (reference sequence). V was pared by 9 bases and J by 0 bases, with 8 bases of the junction left unmatched. Clones were sequenced by immunoSEQ multiplex PCR, and TCRdb holds only the in-frame ones, with some missing. Altogether 170,000 or so clones are present, 88% being singletons, with the ten largest covering more than 8.5%. Researchers sorted participants into cohorts using their self-reported clinical history. Donors of Cohort 3 who recovered were those that had two negative PCRs, clearance, or symptom resolution.

The sequenced material came from PBMCs or T cells enriched from blood (not recorded which). The chain has TRBV19 and TRBJ1-1; 9 positions agree with TRBD1. The sequence was collected from a woman between 18 and 29 years old who had recovered from COVID-19. CDR3 in DNA: TGTGCCAGCCGGGACAGGGAGGAATTGAACACTGAAGCTTTCTTT. Translation: CASRDREELNTEAFF.